This T cell receptor (beta chain) was found in a study of blood T cell repertoires in COVID-19. Study-level information: Acute-phase and convalescent COVID-19 samples originated in the United States, Italy and Spain.

Authors' data handling: By means of reference gene primer amplification, nucleated cell counts were estimated. Here immunoSEQ multiplex PCR was the method, and the copy in TCRdb shows in-frame clones only, minus some. V and J calls and clone size are given by that table; D and trimming were obtained from the DNA. The table includes roughly 150,000 clones, 81% detected once. Germline V CDR1 and CDR2: MNHEY, SMNVEV (reference sequence). V was shortened by 5 bases and J by 0 bases, with 5 bases between the two germline ends. The CDR3 loop spans 12 amino acids. This TCR came from a woman aged 40 to 49 with acute COVID-19. This chain connects TRBV27 to TRBJ2-7; D remains unclear. Sequencing input: PBMCs or T cells enriched from blood (not recorded which). Written as DNA, the CDR3 is TGTGCCAGCAGTCCGAGCTCCTACGAGCAGTACTTC. Amino acid sequence: CASSPSSYEQYF.